This section outlines one TCR beta chain sequence together with its context. This clone has a handful of counts. Its cognate antigen has yet to be identified. Base qualities are not at hand, and no much larger clone is one base apart. The data stem from a study of cytomegalovirus exposure and HLA in healthy donors (TCRdb year 2017). A note on the overall study: An earlier analysis of under 600 of the donors reported more than 250 Gb of sequence data and approximately 110 million unique TCR beta sequences from around 200 million T cells. The number of typed donors differed by locus: about 620-630 for A, B, C, DRB1 and DQB1; 500 to 550 for DQA1; 606 for DPA1; and around 470 for DPB1. To predict cytomegalovirus infection status, the study brought together high-throughput TCR immunosequencing, statistical association of individual TCRs with disease status, and machine learning. To decide whether each TCR beta V gene segment behaved as functional or pseudogenic, an earlier analysis of fewer than 750 of the donors relied on high-throughput TCR beta sequencing. In the later analysis, no new phenotypic data were used to find candidate immune exposures; instead, reliance was placed on TCR beta sequences and their occurrence across donors. Among 398 genotyped donors of the cohort, an average of around 250,000 unique TCR beta nucleotide sequences was sequenced per donor, of which about 19% were non-productive. A later genetic analysis used genome-wide SNP genotypes for about 65% of the 666 donors, treating that subset as a discovery cohort. Donor age, sex, ethnicity and CMV serostatus were compiled together with the repertoire data. All discovery cohort repertoires had been generated using a single sequencing platform. An early release covering just under 650 HLA-typed donors comprised about 290 gigabases of sequencing data and some 79 million unique TCR sequences. A few DR-DQ haplotypes were handled as single units for association and clustering because linkage in the cohort was strong. Class I and class II HLA loci were covered by the typing at four-digit resolution. In addition to the first cohort of approximately 650 subjects, a separate validation cohort of approximately 110 different subjects was used. Of the 350 to 450 genotyped donors, 81% fell in the genetic ancestry cluster associated with self-reported Caucasian donors. The study profiled the T cell repertoires of 666 subjects by immunosequencing and related them to cytomegalovirus serostatus. The study aimed to test whether cataloging public T cell receptors could reveal signatures of past pathogen exposure. A later analysis re-examined previously published TCR beta repertoires from around 670 donors and added high-resolution HLA genotyping to investigate patterns of TCR occurrence. What the research found in general, with its limitations: V-gene and J-gene trimming of TCR beta chains was associated with a missense DCLRE1C variant in a later genetic analysis, and the association was replicated in an independent cohort. In a later analysis, HLA-associated TCR beta chains showed more clonal expansion and lower generation probabilities than non-associated chains that were equally common. A later analysis found that TCR association rates varied across HLA loci, with DRB1 alleles showing the most associated TCRs and HLA-C alleles the fewest. A later analysis found that most CMV-associated TCR beta chains appeared HLA-restricted, with HLA associations seemingly driven largely by CMV exposure. Immune exposure information for the cohort was limited to CMV serostatus. The study gave a list of some 150 TCR beta chains associated with cytomegalovirus. According to the authors, the approach could potentially be generalized to other disease states and immunological phenotypes. Only TCR beta chains were sequenced in this cohort, and the absence of alpha or paired-chain data limited detectable features. Presence/absence analyses assumed roughly uniform sequencing depth across donors, an assumption that may not hold. A further reported finding was that TCR beta sequences accurately predicted the HLA-A and HLA-B alleles for most subjects in the first cohort. A later analysis associated about 16,000 TCR beta sequences with specific HLA alleles at a false discovery rate of 0.05. Because some donors lacked HLA typing at each locus, the association tests relied only on the typed subset. A cluster of highly shared sequence variants was judged likely to represent a technical artifact of the sequencing pipeline. Most TCR sequences were seen in very few donors, while some public TCRs were found in many individuals. In vitro tests confirmed that three of the cytomegalovirus-associated TCR beta chains recognize cytomegalovirus antigens. Some IMGT-functional V segments, including TRBV6-2 and TRBV6-3, could not be told apart with the 87-base-pair reads, so those segments were excluded. Over 15 rarely observed V segments, including chromosome 9 orphons, were excluded from the earlier analysis of a few hundred of the donors because counts were too low. Correlated functional status among segregating V segments might reflect linkage disequilibrium, but an unknown experimental factor could not be ruled out. The classifier was reported to diagnose cytomegalovirus status with high specificity and sensitivity in both the original and validation cohorts. When HLA alleles, especially DR and DQ, strongly co-occurred, attributing TCR associations to individual alleles was difficult. In a later genetic analysis, fewer N-insertions in productive TCRs were reported among donors in an Asian-associated ancestry cluster than the roughly 640-donor mean. A later analysis reported that several top co-occurrence clusters appeared linked to parvovirus B19, influenza, CMV and Epstein-Barr virus. In an earlier analysis of a few hundred of the donors, most TCR beta V segments were observed in productive rearrangements about 90% or about 30% of the time, broadly matching IMGT annotations.

The germline V gene encodes CDR1 PRHDT and CDR2 FYEKMQ (reference sequence). The junction carries 21 bases between V and J, which are trimmed by 5 bases and 4 bases respectively. Including the terminal cysteine and phenylalanine, the CDR3 comprises 16 residues. This entry keeps only the CDR3 DNA: 48 bases, framed from base 1. The cohort was made up of 500 to 800 healthy bone marrow donors. At the time of sampling, every cohort member was nominally healthy, though immune exposures that went unrecorded were likely present. The donor was CMV seropositive and belonged to the group of some 290 seropositive cohort members. Each donor provided a peripheral blood sample, and peripheral blood mononuclear cells were used for TCR beta sequencing. Genomic DNA was extracted from the blood cell samples with the Qiagen DNeasy Blood Extraction Kit. The library came from the immunoSEQ multiplex PCR assay. The multiplex PCR relied on a mix of 60 forward primers for TCR Vbeta segments and 13 reverse primers for TCR Jbeta segments. A multiplex PCR assay on genomic DNA amplified the CDR3 region of rearranged TCR beta genes. On the Illumina HiSeq System, the amplified TCR beta libraries were sequenced as 87-base-pair reads. As for how the authors treated the data: In a later analysis, tens of millions of unique TCR beta chains were counted across the approximately 640 repertoires, and approximately 11 million of these chains were shared by at least two donors. Raw reads were error-corrected and collapsed into unique sequences with a nearest-neighbor algorithm that merged closely related sequences to remove PCR and sequencing errors. V, D and J gene segments were assigned by aligning CDR3 sequences to IMGT reference sequences. For a sequence to be retained, a match of at least six nucleotides to both a V gene segment and a J gene segment was required. Rearrangements were classified as productive when the CDR3 lacked stop codons and remained in frame with V and J, and all other rearrangements were classified as non-productive. Following IMGT convention, CDR3 was defined as the stretch from the second conserved V-encoded cysteine to the conserved J-encoded phenylalanine. The earlier analysis of some 550 of the donors excluded any sequence lacking an unambiguous match to a single V gene segment. An earlier analysis of about 600 of the donors called V segments functional above 56.7% productive rearrangements and segregating when the between-donor standard deviation exceeded 5%. A statistical classification framework was built to diagnose cytomegalovirus status from the catalog of TCR beta chain sequences. V and J gene assignment, in a later analysis, came from comparing TCR nucleotide sequences with IMGT/GENE-DB human TR gene sequences. The TCRdist pipeline was used in a later analysis to assign CDR3 sequences and most-parsimonious VDJ recombination scenarios. In a later analysis, each TCR beta chain was defined by its CDR3 amino acid sequence together with its V-gene family, and reads lacking a unique V-gene family were excluded. To address suspected cross-contamination and a sequencing artifact, a later analysis removed 550 to 750 highly shared, low-generation-probability nucleotide sequences. In a later analysis, a clonal expansion index was calculated for each public chain from normalized within-repertoire ranks of inferred template counts. A later analysis computed generation probabilities with a VDJ recombination model fitted to out-of-frame rearrangements, and checked the results against IGoR. In a later analysis, TCR-TCR, TCR-HLA and TCR-CMV co-occurrence was scored with hypergeometric tests, and a repertoire-size bias correction was applied to TCR pairs. False discovery rates were estimated in a later analysis by permuting HLA or CMV assignments 20 times. In a later analysis, co-occurring TCRs were grouped with DBSCAN, and TCRdist sequence similarity was added when clustering was performed within HLA-allele-positive subsets. For co-occurrence clustering, repertoires with fewer than 30,000 or more than 120,000 public chains were excluded, along with 5 or 6 repertoires with anomalous nucleotide sharing. Sourced from immuneACCESS, this table was stored by TCRdb with only in-frame sequences that have V and J called. A share of the clones is absent; for the studies checked, an unresolved V gene accounts for under half, and the remainder has no known explanation. That table gives V, J and clone size, and the DNA gave D and trimming. This sample holds roughly 180,000 clones; about 9% were observed only once. Roughly 1.3% of the sample is taken by the ten largest.

The chain employs TRBV13 and TRBJ2-7; the D gene cannot be named for sure. The TCR originated in a woman aged 25 to 39 in good health and CMV-seropositive. The sequencing sample was made of PBMCs. The DNA is TGTGCCAGCAGCACACGACTGCAGAAGGTCGGGTACGAGCAGTACTTC. Its coded protein is CASSTRLQKVGYEQYF.